The entry that follows covers one T cell receptor (beta chain) sequence. Its target is unknown. This specimen comes from a study of T cell responses to AZD1222 COVID-19 vaccine. Study summary: Analysis merged second doses at about 4 or about 12 weeks. Notes on the study in general: Recipients of two AZD1222 doses showed rising Spike-specific TCR breadth and depth. Baseline testing showed seropositivity in only 5 or 6 AZD1222 recipients.

The germline CDR1 and CDR2 sequences are MGHDK and SYGVNS. The CDR3 covers 13 residues. The V and J ends lost 4 bases and 7 bases respectively, with 13 bases between them. Method: immunoSEQ multiplex PCR; TCRdb's copy keeps in-frame clones and lacks some. The sample includes about 150,000 clones, roughly nine tenths of them seen just once. The chain combines TRBV25-1 with TRBJ1-2, with no clear D. The source was peripheral blood, collected on day 0 of AZD1222 vaccination. This TCR was recovered from an adult in good health. In DNA, the CDR3 is TGTGCCAGCAGTGTAAGTGGCAGGAGTGGCTACACCTTC. As protein: CASSVSGRSGYTF.